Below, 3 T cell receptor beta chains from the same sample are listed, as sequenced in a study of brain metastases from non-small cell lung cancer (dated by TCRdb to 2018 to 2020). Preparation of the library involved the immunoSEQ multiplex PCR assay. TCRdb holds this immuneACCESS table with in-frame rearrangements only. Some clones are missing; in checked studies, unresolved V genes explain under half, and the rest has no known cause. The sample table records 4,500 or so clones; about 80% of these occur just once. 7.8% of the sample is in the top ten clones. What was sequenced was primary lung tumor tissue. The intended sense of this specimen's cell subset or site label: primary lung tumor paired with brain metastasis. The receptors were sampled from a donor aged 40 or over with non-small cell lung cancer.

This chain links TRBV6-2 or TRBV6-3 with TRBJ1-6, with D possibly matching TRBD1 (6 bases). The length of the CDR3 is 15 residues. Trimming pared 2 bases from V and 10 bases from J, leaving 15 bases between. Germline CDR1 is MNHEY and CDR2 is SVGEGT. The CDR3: CASSYPRGGESPLHF. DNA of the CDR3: TGTGCCAGCAGTTACCCGAGGGGGGGTGAATCACCCCTCCACTTT.

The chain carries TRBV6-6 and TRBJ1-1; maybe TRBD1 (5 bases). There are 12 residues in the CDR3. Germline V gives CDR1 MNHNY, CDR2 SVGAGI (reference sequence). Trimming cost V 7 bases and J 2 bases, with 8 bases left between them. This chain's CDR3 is CASTQGNTEAFF. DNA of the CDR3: TGTGCCAGCACCCAGGGAAACACTGAAGCTTTCTTT.

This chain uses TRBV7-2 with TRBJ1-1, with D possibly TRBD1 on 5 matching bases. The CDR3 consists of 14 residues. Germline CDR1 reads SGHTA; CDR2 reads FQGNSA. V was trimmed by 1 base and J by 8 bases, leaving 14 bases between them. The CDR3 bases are TGTGCCAGCAGCTTAGTTGCCTCAGGGTGGGAAGCTTTCTTT. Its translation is CASSLVASGWEAFF.